These 3 T cell receptor beta chains were all obtained from the same sample, sequenced in a study of cytomegalovirus exposure and HLA in healthy donors. The PCR made use of 60 Vbeta and 13 Jbeta primers. Here immunoSEQ multiplex PCR was the method, and the copy in TCRdb shows in-frame clones only, minus some. This sample carries more than 95,000 clones, about 83% of them seen once, and the ten largest clones take approximately 6.1%. The sample comprised PBMCs. The receptors were sampled from a man between 18 and 29 years old in good health and CMV-seronegative.

The chain couples TRBV13 to TRBJ2-1; 10 positions agree with TRBD2. Germline-derived CDR1 and CDR2 are PRHDT and FYEKMQ (reference sequence). CDR3 size: 17 residues. The J segment lost 0 bases and the V segment lost 4 bases, leaving 6 bases of the junction unmatched. CDR3 residues: CASSSGLAESSYNEQFF. In DNA form, the CDR3 reads TGTGCCAGCAGCTCCGGACTAGCGGAAAGCTCCTACAATGAGCAGTTCTTC.

The chain employs TRBV7-9 and TRBJ1-2; D remains ambiguous. This CDR3 region has 14 residues. Germline V gene data show CDR1 as SEHNR and CDR2 as FQNEAQ (reference sequence). The V gene lost 1 base and the J gene lost 2 bases, with 8 bases spanning the gap. In DNA form, the CDR3 reads TGTGCCAGCAGCTTAGGGGAGCTGAACTATGGCTACACCTTC. It yields the protein CASSLGELNYGYTF. The full variable domain, rest sourced from reference TRBV7-9 and TRBJ1-2, is DTGVSQNPRHKITKRGQNVTFRCDPISEHNRLYWYRQTLGQGPEFLTYFQNEAQLEKSRLLSDRFSAERPKGSFSTLEIQRTEQGDSAMYLCASSLGELNYGYTFGSGTRLTVV.

J is TRBJ2-7 and V is TRBV14; 10 nucleotides align to TRBD2. The V gene end was trimmed by 7 bases and the J gene end by 7 bases; junction bases not matched to a gene: 10. Germline V gives CDR1 SGHDN, CDR2 FVKESK. The CDR3 has 14 amino acids. The CDR3 coding sequence is TGTGCCAGCACCAAAGCGGGAGGGTATCGGGAGCAGTACTTC. This sequence encodes CASTKAGGYREQYF.